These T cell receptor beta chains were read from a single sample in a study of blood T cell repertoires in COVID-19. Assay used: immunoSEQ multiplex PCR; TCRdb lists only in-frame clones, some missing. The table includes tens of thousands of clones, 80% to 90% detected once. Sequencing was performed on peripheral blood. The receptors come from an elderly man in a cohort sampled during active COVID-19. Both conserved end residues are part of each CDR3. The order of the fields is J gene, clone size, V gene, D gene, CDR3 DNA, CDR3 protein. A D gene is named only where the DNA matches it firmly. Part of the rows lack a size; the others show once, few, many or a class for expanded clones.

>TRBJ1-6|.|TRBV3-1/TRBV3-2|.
TGTGCCAGCAGCCAAGAGGAGGGTTTCACGCCACCCCTCCACTTT
CASSQEEGFTPPLHF
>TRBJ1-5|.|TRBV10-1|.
TGCGCCAGCAGTGACCGTCAGCCCCAGCATTTT
CASSDRQPQHF
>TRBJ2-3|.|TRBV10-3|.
TGTGCCATCAGTGAGTTTGGGACACCGGATGGCACAGATACGCAGTATTTT
CAISEFGTPDGTDTQYF
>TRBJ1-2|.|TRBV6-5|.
TGTGCCAGCAACACACCCGGGGGGGGCTATGGCTACACCTTC
CASNTPGGGYGYTF
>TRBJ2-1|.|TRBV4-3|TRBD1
TGCGCCAGCAGCCAGGACGACAGGGGAGACTACAATGAGCAGTTCTTC
CASSQDDRGDYNEQFF
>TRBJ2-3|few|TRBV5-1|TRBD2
TGCGCCAGCAGCGCGGGACTAGCGGGGGGGCCGAGTGGGACAGATACGCAGTATTTT
CASSAGLAGGPSGTDTQYF
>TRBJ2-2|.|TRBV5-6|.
TGTGCCAGCAGACGAGGGTTCGCGAACACCGGGGAGCTGTTTTTT
CASRRGFANTGELFF
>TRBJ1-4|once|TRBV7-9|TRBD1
TGTGCCAGCAGCTTTGCCAGGGGGCCAACTAATGAAAAACTGTTTTTT
CASSFARGPTNEKLFF
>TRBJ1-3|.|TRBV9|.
TGTGCCAGCAGCGTGGGCGGGGTTGGAAACACCATATATTTT
CASSVGGVGNTIYF
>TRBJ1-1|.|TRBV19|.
TGTGCCAGTAGTATATACCAGGGATTCATGAACACTGAAGCTTTCTTT
CASSIYQGFMNTEAFF
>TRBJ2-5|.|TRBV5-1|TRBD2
TGCGCCAGCAGCTTACTAGCGGGTACCCAAGAGACCCAGTACTTC
CASSLLAGTQETQYF
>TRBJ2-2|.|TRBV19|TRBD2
TGTGCCAGTAGTCAAGGGCCGGGACTAGGAGTCGGGGAGCTGTTTTTT
CASSQGPGLGVGELFF
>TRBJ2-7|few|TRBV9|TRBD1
TGTGCCAGCAGCGTAGGGACAGGGGGGGGAAGGCAGTACTTC
CASSVGTGGGRQYF
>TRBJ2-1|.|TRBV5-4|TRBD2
TGTGCCAGCAGCGGATACTCGGGACTAACCATGCGGAATGAGCAGTTCTTC
CASSGYSGLTMRNEQFF
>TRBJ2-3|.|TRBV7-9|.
TGTGCCAGCAGCTTAGGGCAAAGCACAGATACGCAGTATTTT
CASSLGQSTDTQYF
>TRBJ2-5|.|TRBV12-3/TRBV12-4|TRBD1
TGTGCCAGCAGATGGGACAGCCAAGAGACCCAGTACTTC
CASRWDSQETQYF
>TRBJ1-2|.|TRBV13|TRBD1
TGTGCCAGCAGCACGCGGGACAGGGGTAACTATGGCTACACCTTC
CASSTRDRGNYGYTF
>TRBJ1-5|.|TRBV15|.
TGTGCCACCAGCAGTCTCCCCAGGGGTTACGGCAATCAGCCCCAGCATTTT
CATSSLPRGYGNQPQHF
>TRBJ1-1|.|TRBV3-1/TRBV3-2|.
TGTGCCAGCAGCCAAGGGGAGGTGAACACTGAAGCTTTCTTT
CASSQGEVNTEAFF